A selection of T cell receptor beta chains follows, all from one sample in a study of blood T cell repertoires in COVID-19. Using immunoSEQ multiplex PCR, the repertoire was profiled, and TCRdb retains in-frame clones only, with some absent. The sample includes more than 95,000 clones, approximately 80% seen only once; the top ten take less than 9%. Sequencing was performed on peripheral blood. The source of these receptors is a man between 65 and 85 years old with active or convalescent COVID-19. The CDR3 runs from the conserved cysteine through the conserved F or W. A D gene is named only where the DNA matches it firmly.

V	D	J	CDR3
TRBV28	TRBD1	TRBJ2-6	CASSSRTGTSPGANVLTF
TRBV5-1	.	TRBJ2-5	CASSLGGGETQYF
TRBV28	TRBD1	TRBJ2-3	CASSFSGQGLTDTQYF
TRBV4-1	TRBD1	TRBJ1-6	CASSQELAGGAYSPLHF
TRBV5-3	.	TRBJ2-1	CARSPPQGLSYNEQFF
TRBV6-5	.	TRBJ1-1	CASSTGSPNTEAFF
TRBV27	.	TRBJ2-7	CASTFGGLGHGEQYF
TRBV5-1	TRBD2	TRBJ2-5	CASSFGSGTSRETQYF
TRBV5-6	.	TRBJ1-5	CASSQRGGLNQPQHF
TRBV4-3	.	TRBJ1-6	CASSPSGDNNSPLHF
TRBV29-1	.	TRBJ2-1	CSGGAGLGYNEQFF
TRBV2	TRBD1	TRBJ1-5	CASSDSGGSRQPQHF
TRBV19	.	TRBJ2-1	CASKREGAHEQFF
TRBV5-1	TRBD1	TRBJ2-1	CASSLGGTGYNEQFF
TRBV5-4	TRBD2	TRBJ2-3	CASSSDGLAGISTDTQYF
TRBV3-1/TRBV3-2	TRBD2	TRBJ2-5	CASSSRPGTSGGKETQYF
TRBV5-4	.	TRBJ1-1	CASSRSGGGINTEAFF
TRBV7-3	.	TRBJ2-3	CASSLDYHTDTQYF
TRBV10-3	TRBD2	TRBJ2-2	CAISGTINTEELFF
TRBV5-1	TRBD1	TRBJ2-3	CASSAEQGARNTQYF
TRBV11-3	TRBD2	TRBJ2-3	CASSLVSGSVTDTQYF
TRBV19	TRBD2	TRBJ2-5	CASHQRGAHQETQYF
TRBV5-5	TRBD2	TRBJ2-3	CASSPPGTSAVTQYF
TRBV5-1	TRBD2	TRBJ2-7	CASRSLAGGLGEQYF
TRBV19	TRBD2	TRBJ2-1	CASSKREPWGEQFF
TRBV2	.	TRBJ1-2	CASSGDGGRYGYTF
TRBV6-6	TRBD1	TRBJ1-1	CASSSTGDTEAFF
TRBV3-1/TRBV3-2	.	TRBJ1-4	CASSQVSGRTSWEKLFF
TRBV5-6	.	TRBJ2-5	CASSLGGGTGTQYF
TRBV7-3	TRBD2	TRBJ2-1	CASSPGLAGGPGEQFF
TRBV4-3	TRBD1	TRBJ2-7	CASSQGQGASIYEQYF
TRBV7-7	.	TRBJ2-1	CASSPTGLAYNEQFF
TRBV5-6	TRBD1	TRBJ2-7	CASLDRGSYEQYF
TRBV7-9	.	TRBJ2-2	CASSSSSTTGELFF
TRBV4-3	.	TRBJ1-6	CASSRGRGGDNSPLHF
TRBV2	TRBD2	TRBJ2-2	CASTATSGRGGAGELFF
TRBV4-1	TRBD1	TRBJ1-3	CASSQGQGAGGNTIYF
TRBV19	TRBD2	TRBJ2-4	CASTPGLAKDLAKNIQYF
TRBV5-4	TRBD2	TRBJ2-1	CASTSSGRGSYNEQFF
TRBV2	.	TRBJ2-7	CASSQSRDKISYEQYF
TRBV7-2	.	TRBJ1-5	CASSLGGSRDQPQHF
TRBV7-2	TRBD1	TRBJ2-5	CASSGDRAQETQYF
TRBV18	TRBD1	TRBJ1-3	CASSPVGQGVYGDTIYF
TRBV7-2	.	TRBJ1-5	CASSFLQGGQPQHF
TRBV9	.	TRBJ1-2	CASSVGGGPGGYTF
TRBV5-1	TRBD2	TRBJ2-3	CASSLGPPGGGLDTQYF
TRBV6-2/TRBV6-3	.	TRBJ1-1	CASSLPAGAGKFTEAFF
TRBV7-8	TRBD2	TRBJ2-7	CASSGLKGASGSVHEQYF
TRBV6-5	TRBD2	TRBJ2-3	CASRRGVRDTQYF
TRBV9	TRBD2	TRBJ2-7	CASSVGGRSPYEQYF
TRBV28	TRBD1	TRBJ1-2	CASSLIQGGQGYTF
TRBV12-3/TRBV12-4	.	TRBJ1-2	CASSLGRGKGYTF